The subject of this entry is one TCR beta chain. The antigen this receptor binds is unknown. One base away there is no much larger clone; base qualities are not given. These data originate in a study of blood T cell repertoires in COVID-19 (dated by TCRdb to 2020 to 2022). For the study in its entirety: Collaborator samples came from the United States, Italy and Spain and covered acute and convalescent phases of COVID-19. The prospective study material was composed of cDNA or gDNA derived from T cells, B-cell-depleted T cells, or PBMCs. Deeply sampled blood TCRbeta repertoires from subjects exposed to, actively infected with, or recovered from COVID-19 were included in the dataset. The repertoires were released in a freely available public database intended as a resource for research on the immune response to SARS-CoV-2. The samples were drawn from the first 160 participants of the ongoing ImmuneRACE study and from some 1,300 subjects provided by 6 global collaborators. Nearly every sample came with metadata listing a de-identified subject ID, COVID-19 status, age in years and sex. Where available, HLA class I and class II types were obtained from metadata supplied by the sample provider rather than from assay-based typing.

TCRbeta CDR3 regions were amplified from genomic DNA by means of the immunoSEQ Assay, a bias-controlled multiplex PCR. The paper's processing steps were these. Within the assay, amplification of reference gene primers was used to estimate how many nucleated cells each sample contained. Sequence reads were collapsed and filtered to measure the absolute abundance of every unique TCRbeta CDR3 rearrangement. For each sample, productive Simpson clonality was calculated by taking the square root of Simpson's diversity index across productive rearrangements. As stored in TCRdb, this immuneACCESS dataset retains in-frame rearrangements with V and J assigned. A fraction of the clones does not appear; measured against another copy, unresolved V genes explain less than half of the discrepancy, and the remainder lacks a known reason. V and J calls and clone size come straight from that table; D and trimming were deduced from the DNA. Across this sample there are about 220,000 clones, with 82% seen only once. The leading ten clones occupy over 3.5% of the sample.

Collaborating institutions collected whole blood in K2EDTA tubes following their own protocols. For TCRbeta analysis, collaborator samples were shipped as frozen whole blood, as isolated PBMCs, or as DNA extracted from either sample type. General conclusions and limits of the study: Clinical and demographic metadata were provided uncurated, with the amount varying by source and participant.

Sequencing used peripheral blood. This sequence originates from a woman aged 70-85 years with acute or convalescent COVID-19.

DNA sequence: TGTGCCAGCAGTTACTCGACAGGACAGCTCAATGAGCAGTTCTTC. This translates into CASSYSTGQLNEQFF. The sequence is built from TRBV6-6 and TRBJ2-1; the D gene is perhaps TRBD1, from 6 matching bases. From cysteine to phenylalanine, the CDR3 is 15 amino acids long. Only the CDR3 region is kept as DNA, spanning 45 bases read in frame from base 1. Trimming removed 0 bases from V and 6 bases from J, leaving 12 bases between the germline ends. CDR1 and CDR2 were assigned from the germline V gene (reference sequence) as MNHNY and SVGAGI.